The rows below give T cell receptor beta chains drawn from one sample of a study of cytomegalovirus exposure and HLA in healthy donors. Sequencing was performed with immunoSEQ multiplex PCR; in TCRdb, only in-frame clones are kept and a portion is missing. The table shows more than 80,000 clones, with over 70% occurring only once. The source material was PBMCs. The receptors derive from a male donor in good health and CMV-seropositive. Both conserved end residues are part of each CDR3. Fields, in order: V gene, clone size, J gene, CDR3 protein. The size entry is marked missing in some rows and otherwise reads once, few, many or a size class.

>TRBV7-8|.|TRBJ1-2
CASSLVSVLNYGYTF
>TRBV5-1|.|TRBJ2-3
CASSLSGGTDTQYF
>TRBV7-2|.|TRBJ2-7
CASSSQIDSYEQYF
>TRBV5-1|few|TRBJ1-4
CASSLQGREDGEKLFF
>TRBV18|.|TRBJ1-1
CASSVQDNTEAFF
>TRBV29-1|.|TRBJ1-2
CSGKTGGPNYGYPF
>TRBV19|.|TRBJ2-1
CASNRGWTLSYNEQFF
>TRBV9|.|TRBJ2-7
CASSVSGSVDEQYF
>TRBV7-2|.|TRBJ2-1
CASSRRGFAGGYEQFF
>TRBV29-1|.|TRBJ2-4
CSVEELGTSKGIQYF
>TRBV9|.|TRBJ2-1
CASSVVAGAWDEQFF
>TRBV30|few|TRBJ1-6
CAWSSGRTTPLHF
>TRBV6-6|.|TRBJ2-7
CASSPGDEQYF
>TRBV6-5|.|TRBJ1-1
CASSYGTGGTEAFF
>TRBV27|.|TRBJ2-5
CASSPRLAGQETQYF
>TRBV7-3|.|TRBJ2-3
CASSLGLSTDTQYF
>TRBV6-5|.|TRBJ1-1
CASSYPGQGQVAFF
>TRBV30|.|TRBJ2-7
CAWSQRQGPFGGEQYF
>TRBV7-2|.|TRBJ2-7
CASSPYREQYF
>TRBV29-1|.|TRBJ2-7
CSVEEETGVGNEQYF
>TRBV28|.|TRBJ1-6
CASSFRQGPGSPLHF
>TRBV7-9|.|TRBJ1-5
CASSIDGGGNQPQHF
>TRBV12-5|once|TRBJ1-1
CASGKPNSGTGRAEAFF
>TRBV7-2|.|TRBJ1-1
CASSLGAGQGFVNTEAFF
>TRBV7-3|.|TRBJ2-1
CASSLSGTGSYNEQFF
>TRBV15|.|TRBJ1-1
CAAGGAGTEAFF
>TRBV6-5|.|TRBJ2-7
CATWVGGTEQYF
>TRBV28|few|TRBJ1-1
CASRIDRMNTEAFF
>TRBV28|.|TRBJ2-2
CASSSQGTGTGELFF
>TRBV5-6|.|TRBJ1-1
CASSPPTALITEAFF
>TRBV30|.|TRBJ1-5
CAWSGGMGRPQHF
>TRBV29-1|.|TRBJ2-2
CSARGQVSTGELFF
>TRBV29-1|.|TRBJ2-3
CSVTARRGPRTDTQYF
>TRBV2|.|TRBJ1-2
CASKPTGGHGYTF
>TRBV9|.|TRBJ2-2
CASSAPGQGAGELFF
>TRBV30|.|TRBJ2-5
CAWSWLAGVQETQYF
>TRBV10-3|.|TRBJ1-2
CAISGSQSLLGYGYTF
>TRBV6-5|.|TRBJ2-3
CASSLTSGGTDTQYF
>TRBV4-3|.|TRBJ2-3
CASSQDLKRASGWADTQYF
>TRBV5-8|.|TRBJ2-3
CASSLALAGEYF
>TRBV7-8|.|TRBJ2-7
CASSLRHLSYEQYF
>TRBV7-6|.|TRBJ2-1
CASSATSGEQFF
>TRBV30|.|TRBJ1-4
CAWSAGTGPEKLFF
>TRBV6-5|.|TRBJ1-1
CASSSTGRAEAFF
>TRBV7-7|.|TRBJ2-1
CASRPPERSYNEQFF
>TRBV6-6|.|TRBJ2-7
CASTRGDGSRYEQYF
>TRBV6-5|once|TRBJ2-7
CASSVAGPYEQYF
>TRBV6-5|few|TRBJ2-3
CASTYPGGAYDTQYF
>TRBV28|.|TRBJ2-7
CASSFSGYEQYF
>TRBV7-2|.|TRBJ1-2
CASRPGTGSNYGYTF
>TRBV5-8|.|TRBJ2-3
CASSPSGLSTDTQYF
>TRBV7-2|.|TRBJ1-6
CASSPRTGDHSYNSPLHF
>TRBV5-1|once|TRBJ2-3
CASSLKRSTDTQYF
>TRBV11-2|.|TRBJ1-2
CASSLDQGQAGYTF
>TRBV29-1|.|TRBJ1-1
CSVYRDTEAFF
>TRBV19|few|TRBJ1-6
CASKDRPSNSPLHF
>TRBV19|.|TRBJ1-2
CASSPRTGDGYTF
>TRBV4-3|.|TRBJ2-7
CASSLTGGASKDEQYF